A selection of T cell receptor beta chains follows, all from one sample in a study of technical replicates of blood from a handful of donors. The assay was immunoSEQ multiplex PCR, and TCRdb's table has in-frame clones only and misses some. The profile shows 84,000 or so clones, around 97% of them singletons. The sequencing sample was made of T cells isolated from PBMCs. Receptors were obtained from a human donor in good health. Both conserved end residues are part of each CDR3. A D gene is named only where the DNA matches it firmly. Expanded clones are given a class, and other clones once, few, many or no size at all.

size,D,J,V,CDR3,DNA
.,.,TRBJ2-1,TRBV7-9,CASSLRSWINNEQFF,TGTGCCAGCAGCTTAAGGAGCTGGATAAACAATGAGCAGTTCTTC
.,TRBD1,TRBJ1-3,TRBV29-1,CSVVDRGSGNTIYF,TGCAGCGTTGTGGACAGGGGCTCTGGAAACACCATATATTTT
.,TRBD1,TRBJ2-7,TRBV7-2,CASSPGTDYEQYF,TGTGCCAGCAGCCCCGGGACAGACTACGAGCAGTACTTC
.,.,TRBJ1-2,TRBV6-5,CASSYLSGSGYGYTF,TGTGCCAGCAGTTATCTATCCGGGTCGGGCTATGGCTACACCTTC
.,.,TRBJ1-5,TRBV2,CASSPDSTYQPQHF,TGTGCCAGCAGCCCAGACTCTACGTATCAGCCCCAGCATTTT
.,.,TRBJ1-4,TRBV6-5,CASSYRTATNEKLFF,TGTGCCAGCAGTTACCGGACAGCAACTAATGAAAAACTGTTTTTT
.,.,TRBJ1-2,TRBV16,CASSPPRTEEGYTF,TGTGCCAGCAGCCCGCCACGGACAGAGGAGGGCTACACCTTC
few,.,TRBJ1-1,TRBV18,CASSPAENTEAFF,TGTGCCAGCTCACCAGCAGAGAACACTGAAGCTTTCTTT
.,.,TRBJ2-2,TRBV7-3,CASSQQGSGELFF,TGTGCCAGCAGCCAACAGGGATCCGGGGAGCTGTTTTTT
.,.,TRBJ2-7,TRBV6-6,CASSYEDFGSYEQYF,TGTGCCAGCAGTTACGAGGACTTCGGGTCCTACGAGCAGTACTTC
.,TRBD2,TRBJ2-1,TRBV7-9,CASSGRLAGEVTYNEQFF,TGTGCCAGCAGCGGGCGGCTAGCGGGGGAAGTGACCTACAATGAGCAGTTCTTC